These 32 T cell receptor beta chains were all obtained from the same sample, sequenced in a study of blood T cell repertoires in COVID-19. Generated by immunoSEQ multiplex PCR, the TCRdb table keeps only in-frame clones and is missing some. The table includes approximately 250,000 clones, less than 95% detected once. The sequencing input was PBMCs or T cells enriched from blood (not recorded which). Every receptor here comes from a middle-aged man who had been exposed to COVID-19.

J is TRBJ2-3 and V is TRBV28, with D tentatively TRBD1 (6 bases). CDR1 MDHEN and CDR2 SYDVKM come from the germline V gene. Trimming shortened V by 5 bases and J by 1 base, and 16 bases separated the two germline ends. The CDR3 runs 16 residues. This chain's CDR3 is CASSLTGLGGTDTQYF. CDR3 in DNA: TGTGCCAGCAGTCTTACAGGGTTAGGGGGCACAGATACGCAGTATTTT. The variable domain in full, with the rest retrieved from reference TRBV28 and TRBJ2-3, is DVKVTQSSRYLVKRTGEKVFLECVQDMDHENMFWYRQDPGLGLRLIYFSYDVKMKEKGDIPEGYSVSREKKERFSLILESASTNQTSMYLCASSLTGLGGTDTQYFGPGTRLTVL.

The V call is TRBV4-1, the J call TRBJ2-1; 11 nucleotides agree with TRBD2. The CDR3 runs to 15 residues. The V gene end was trimmed by 4 bases and the J gene end by 8 bases; junction bases not matched to a gene: 7. The germline V gene has CDR1 MGHRA and CDR2 YSYEKL. CDR3 coding DNA: TGCGCCAGCAGCCGAAGTAGCGGGAGGGCCTATGAGCAGTTCTTC. It is translated as CASSRSSGRAYEQFF.

This clone was found a few times. The chain employs TRBV27 and TRBJ2-1; weak D call: TRBD2 (5 bases). V dropped 3 bases and J dropped 4 bases, with 16 bases sitting between them. Germline V gene sequence: CDR1 MNHEY, CDR2 SMNVEV (reference sequence). The CDR3 is 16 amino acids. The CDR3 DNA is TGTGCCAGCAGTTTGCGCTGGGCTAGCCGTTACAATGAGCAGTTCTTC. Protein product: CASSLRWASRYNEQFF.

The rearrangement joins TRBV19 to TRBJ1-1, with D possibly TRBD1 on 5 matching bases. Trimming cost V 4 bases and J 1 base, with 13 bases left between them. CDR1 and CDR2 from the germline V gene are LNHDA and SQIVND (reference sequence). This CDR3 is built from 15 residues. CDR3 sequence (DNA): TGTGCCAGTAGTAAGGGGAACAGGAAGAACACTGAAGCTTTCTTT. This translates into CASSKGNRKNTEAFF.

The genes are TRBV19 and TRBJ2-1; D gene ambiguous. The V end was cut by 10 bases, the J end by 4 bases, with 14 bases between. The CDR3 length is 13 residues. Germline values: CDR1 LNHDA, CDR2 SQIVND (reference sequence). The CDR3 nucleotides read TGTGCCACCAGGAAATATTTTTACAATGAGCAGTTCTTC. This codes for CATRKYFYNEQFF.

The rearrangement joins TRBV28 to TRBJ1-6; no definite D call. The CDR3 sequence is 17 residues long. Germline CDR1 is MDHEN and CDR2 is SYDVKM. Trimming removed 6 bases from V and 5 bases from J, with 20 bases in between. The CDR3 region is CASRINIGVSNNSPLHF. The CDR3 DNA sequence: TGTGCCAGCAGAATAAATATCGGGGTTTCCAATAATTCACCCCTCCACTTT.

This chain links TRBV5-4 with TRBJ2-4; 8 bases are a match to TRBD1. The J segment lost 5 bases and the V segment lost 4 bases, leaving 2 bases of the junction unmatched. The CDR3 covers 13 residues. Germline CDR1 is SGHNT and CDR2 is YYREEE (reference sequence). The CDR3 region is CASSLTGENIQYF. The CDR3 DNA is TGTGCCAGCAGCCTGACAGGGGAAAACATTCAGTACTTC.

The CDR3 here is CASSLAGGYSGELFF. The CDR3, as DNA: TGTGCCAGCAGTCTAGCGGGAGGGTATTCCGGGGAGCTGTTTTTT. The chain links TRBV6-5 to TRBJ2-2, with 12 bases identical to TRBD2. V dropped 5 bases and J dropped 6; count of bases not matched to a gene: 4. Germline V gene lookup returns CDR1 MNHEY and CDR2 SVGAGI. The CDR3 length is 15 residues.

The genes are TRBV19 and TRBJ1-5, with 7 bases identical to TRBD1. Germline V gene lookup returns CDR1 LNHDA and CDR2 SQIVND (reference sequence). V gave up 5 bases and J gave up 1 base; unmatched junction bases: 11. This CDR3 has 17 residues. As DNA, the CDR3 is TGTGCCAGTAGTTGGGCCCAGGGGGTGATGAGCAATCAGCCCCAGCATTTT. Its protein is CASSWAQGVMSNQPQHF.

This clone was seen once. CDR3 coding DNA: TGTGCCAGCAGTTCCCCGGGACAGGGCCGTTCACCCCTCCACTTT. Its translation is CASSSPGQGRSPLHF. This chain links TRBV28 with TRBJ1-6; 9 bases line up with TRBD1. V lost 4 bases, J lost 9 bases, and 7 bases stayed unmatched. CDR1 and CDR2 from the germline V gene are MDHEN and SYDVKM. The CDR3 consists of 15 residues.

The chain links TRBV19 to TRBJ2-1; 8 bases are shared with TRBD2. Germline V CDR1 and CDR2: LNHDA, SQIVND (reference sequence). The CDR3 is 15 residues long. V was clipped by 7 bases and J by 1 base; unmatched bases: 6. The CDR3 sequence is CASMVAGTSYNEQFF. DNA for the CDR3: TGTGCCAGTATGGTAGCGGGAACTTCCTACAATGAGCAGTTCTTC. The full variable domain, with the rest looked up from reference TRBV19 and TRBJ2-1, is DGGITQSPKYLFRKEGQNVTLSCEQNLNHDAMYWYRQDPGQGLRLIYYSQIVNDFQKGDIAEGYSVSREKKESFPLTVTSAQKNPTAFYLCASMVAGTSYNEQFFGPGTRLTVL.

J is TRBJ1-1 and V is TRBV12-3 or TRBV12-4; 7 bases match TRBD1. The CDR3 is 12 amino acids. V lost 5 bases to trimming and J lost 12 bases; unmatched junction nucleotides: 9. CDR3 nucleotides: TGTGCCAGCAGTGTGAGACAGGGTTTGTCTTTCTTT. It translates to CASSVRQGLSFF.

The genes are TRBV5-1 and TRBJ1-2; 7 bases map to TRBD1. Germline-derived CDR1 and CDR2 are SGHRS and YFSETQ. The CDR3 loop spans 15 amino acids. Germline trimming cut 5 bases from V and 1 base from J; bases unmatched to any gene: 8. The CDR3 protein is CASSTGTVYNYGYTF. CDR3 DNA sequence: TGCGCCAGCAGTACCGGGACAGTTTATAACTATGGCTACACCTTC.

The V call is TRBV11-3, the J call TRBJ1-1; D possibly corresponds to TRBD1 (5 bases). Trimming cost V 3 bases and J 0 bases, with 8 bases left between them. Germline lookup yields CDR1 SGHNT and CDR2 YENEEA. The CDR3 extends over 14 amino acids. The CDR3 loop is CASSFQGMNTEAFF. The CDR3 coding sequence is TGTGCCAGCAGCTTTCAGGGAATGAACACTGAAGCTTTCTTT. The full variable domain, with the rest looked up from reference TRBV11-3 and TRBJ1-1, is EAGVVQSPRYKIIEKKQPVAFWCNPISGHNTLYWYLQNLGQGPELLIRYENEEAVDDSQLPKDRFSAERLKGVDSTLKIQPAELGDSAVYLCASSFQGMNTEAFFGQGTRLTVV.

The chain recombines TRBV4-1 with TRBJ1-5; 8 nucleotides line up with TRBD1. Germline values: CDR1 MGHRA, CDR2 YSYEKL. This CDR3 region has 14 residues. Trimming at V came to 0 bases and at J to 7 bases, leaving 2 bases not matched to a gene. The CDR3 coding sequence is TGCGCCAGCAGCCAAGAGACAGGGGCCCAGCCCCAGCATTTT. It encodes CASSQETGAQPQHF.

This chain links TRBV27 with TRBJ1-6, with a weak D call TRBD1 (6 bases). The V gene's germline CDR1 is MNHEY and CDR2 SMNVEV (reference sequence). V was trimmed by 0 bases and J by 8 bases, leaving 20 bases between them. CDR3 size: 18 residues. CDR3 coding DNA: TGTGCCAGCAGTTTATCGAGCGGGGGCGAGGGTGTCGATTCACCCCTCCACTTT. This codes for CASSLSSGGEGVDSPLHF.

The V and J genes are TRBV5-4 and TRBJ2-7; TRBD2 matches 9 bases. CDR1 SGHNT and CDR2 YYREEE come from the germline V gene (reference sequence). This CDR3 region has 16 residues. The junction had 7 bases not matched to a gene; V was cut back by 3 bases and J by 0 bases. Written as DNA, the CDR3 is TGTGCCAGCAGCTGGGGGGAGCGGGAGGTCTCCTACGAGCAGTACTTC. Amino acids: CASSWGEREVSYEQYF.

This sequence joins TRBV28 and TRBJ2-2, with D hard to call. V lost 1 base and J lost 0, with 12 bases in between. Germline assignment: CDR1 MDHEN and CDR2 SYDVKM. The length of the CDR3 is 17 residues. The CDR3 here is CASSLFAGRSNTGELFF. The CDR3 nucleotides read TGTGCCAGCAGTTTATTTGCCGGTCGATCGAACACCGGGGAGCTGTTTTTT.

The chain is built from TRBV4-1 and TRBJ2-1; no reliable D call. The CDR3 covers 15 residues. The germline V and J ends were trimmed by 1 base and 4 bases, with 11 bases remaining between them. Germline V gene data show CDR1 as MGHRA and CDR2 as YSYEKL. CDR3 region: CASSQVSGTYNEQFF. In nucleotides, the CDR3 is TGCGCCAGCAGCCAAGTCTCAGGCACTTACAATGAGCAGTTCTTC.

CDR3: CASSLLGQGAGVKNIQYF. CDR3 bases: TGTGCCAGCAGCTTATTGGGACAGGGGGCTGGAGTCAAAAACATTCAGTACTTC. This chain links TRBV7-2 with TRBJ2-4; TRBD1 matches at 12 bases. The CDR3 length is 18 residues. After removal of 2 bases from V and 3 bases from J, the junction contained 8 bases not matched to a gene. Germline-derived CDR1 and CDR2 are SGHTA and FQGNSA. Based on the CDR3 plus reference TRBV7-2 and TRBJ2-4, the full variable domain is GAGVSQSPSNKVTEKGKDVELRCDPISGHTALYWYRQSLGQGLEFLIYFQGNSAPDKSGLPSDRFSAERTGGSVSTLTIQRTQQEDSAVYLCASSLLGQGAGVKNIQYFGAGTRLSVL.

The J gene is TRBJ1-6, the V gene TRBV9, with 9 bases identical to TRBD1. The CDR3 extends over 17 amino acids. Per the germline V gene, CDR1 is SGDLS and CDR2 is YYNGEE. V shed 0 bases and J 2 bases; nucleotides not matched to a gene: 3. CDR3 sequence (DNA): TGTGCCAGCAGCGTAGGAGACAGGGGGACCTATAATTCACCCCTCCACTTT. Translating it yields CASSVGDRGTYNSPLHF.

This clone was detected once. The chain employs TRBV27 and TRBJ2-3, with unresolved D. The germline V and J ends were trimmed by 3 bases and 6 bases, with 10 bases remaining between them. The CDR3 has 13 amino acids. Germline-derived CDR1 and CDR2 are MNHEY and SMNVEV (reference sequence). This CDR3 is CASSFPGLDTQYF. The CDR3 region has the DNA TGTGCCAGCAGTTTTCCGGGTCTTGATACGCAGTATTTT.

CDR3 amino acids: CASSLAGRGITDTQYF. As DNA, the CDR3 is TGCGCCAGCAGCTTGGCCGGCAGGGGCATAACAGATACGCAGTATTTT. The J gene is TRBJ2-3, the V gene TRBV5-1; D is possibly TRBD1 (6 bases). Germline V gene sequence: CDR1 SGHRS, CDR2 YFSETQ. Trimming stripped 0 bases from V and 3 bases from J, with 14 bases between. The CDR3 has 16 amino acids. Filled out from reference TRBV5-1 and TRBJ2-3, the complete variable domain reads KAGVTQTPRYLIKTRGQQVTLSCSPISGHRSVSWYQQTPGQGLQFLFEYFSETQRNKGNFPGRFSGRQFSNSRSEMNVSTLELGDSALYLCASSLAGRGITDTQYFGPGTRLTVL.

CDR3 amino acids: CASSVSSGGKETQYF. In DNA, the CDR3 is TGTGCCAGCAGCGTATCTTCAGGGGGCAAAGAGACCCAGTACTTC. V and J are TRBV9 and TRBJ2-5; TRBD1 matches 8 bases. There are 15 residues in the CDR3. V lost 1 base, J lost 3 bases, and 5 bases stayed unmatched. The V gene's germline CDR1 is SGDLS and CDR2 YYNGEE.

V gene TRBV19 combines with J gene TRBJ2-1; D is perhaps TRBD2 (5 bases). Germline V gene lookup returns CDR1 LNHDA and CDR2 SQIVND (reference sequence). CDR3 length equals 10 residues. V lost 5 bases and J 9 bases, leaving 5 bases between the germline ends. Written as DNA, the CDR3 is TGTGCCAGTAGTGAGGGTGAGCAGTTCTTC. It is translated as CASSEGEQFF.

The chain employs TRBV14 and TRBJ1-1; D is undetermined. V was shortened by 1 base and J by 5 bases, with 14 bases between the two germline ends. In germline, CDR1 is SGHDN, CDR2 FVKESK. The CDR3 length is 15 residues. CDR3 residues: CASSQVRGPGTEAFF. Here the CDR3 DNA reads TGTGCCAGCAGCCAAGTCCGGGGTCCGGGGACTGAAGCTTTCTTT.

V is TRBV11-3 and J is TRBJ1-3; 7 bases match TRBD1. V shed 1 base and J 7 bases; nucleotides not matched to a gene: 4. The germline V gene has CDR1 SGHNT and CDR2 YENEEA. The CDR3 is 14 amino acids. This chain's CDR3 is CASSLVGGGNTIYF. CDR3 DNA: TGTGCCAGCAGCTTAGTAGGAGGGGGCAACACCATATATTTT.

CDR3 in DNA: TGTGCCAGCAGCGTACATGGGACTAGCACAGATACGCAGTATTTT. Protein: CASSVHGTSTDTQYF. This chain uses TRBV9 with TRBJ2-3; D is perhaps TRBD2 (6 bases). The CDR3 is 15 amino acids. The ends were cut back, 1 base at V and 0 bases at J, with 9 bases in the middle. The germline V gene encodes CDR1 SGDLS and CDR2 YYNGEE.

The rearrangement uses TRBV19 and TRBJ1-2; D is perhaps TRBD1 (6 bases). There are 15 residues in the CDR3. V was clipped by 5 bases and J by 4 bases, with 17 bases between them. Germline V gene lookup returns CDR1 LNHDA and CDR2 SQIVND (reference sequence). DNA for the CDR3: TGTGCCAGTAGTTTCCCCCCCGGACAGATCTATGGCTACACCTTC. Translating it yields CASSFPPGQIYGYTF.

The genes are TRBV15 and TRBJ2-1; 8 bases agree with TRBD2. Germline trimming cut 4 bases from V and 8 bases from J; bases unmatched to any gene: 13. Germline V gene data show CDR1 as LNHNV and CDR2 as YYDKDF (reference sequence). The CDR3 is made up of 16 amino acids. CDR3 in amino acids: CATSNMKTSGQDEQFF. CDR3 DNA: TGTGCCACCAGCAACATGAAAACTAGCGGTCAGGATGAGCAGTTCTTC.

The CDR3 loop is CASSPGQEFMNTEAFF. CDR3 in DNA: TGCGCCAGCAGCCCCGGACAGGAATTCATGAACACTGAAGCTTTCTTT. The chain uses TRBV5-1 and TRBJ1-1; 7 positions agree with TRBD1. The J segment lost 0 bases and the V segment lost 4 bases, leaving 9 bases of the junction unmatched. In germline, CDR1 is SGHRS, CDR2 YFSETQ. CDR3 length: 16 amino acids. The entire variable domain, with the rest obtained from reference TRBV5-1 and TRBJ1-1, is as follows: KAGVTQTPRYLIKTRGQQVTLSCSPISGHRSVSWYQQTPGQGLQFLFEYFSETQRNKGNFPGRFSGRQFSNSRSEMNVSTLELGDSALYLCASSPGQEFMNTEAFFGQGTRLTVV.

This chain uses TRBV19 with TRBJ1-6; D might be TRBD1 (6 bases). Germline V lookup: CDR1 LNHDA, CDR2 SQIVND (reference sequence). This CDR3 is 17 amino acids long. V was cut by 2 bases and J by 6 bases, with 17 bases left in between. In DNA, the CDR3 is TGTGCCAGTAGTATAATCCCCCCGGACAGAAGTAATTCACCCCTCCACTTT. This encodes CASSIIPPDRSNSPLHF. The complete variable domain, with remaining parts taken from reference TRBV19 and TRBJ1-6, reads DGGITQSPKYLFRKEGQNVTLSCEQNLNHDAMYWYRQDPGQGLRLIYYSQIVNDFQKGDIAEGYSVSREKKESFPLTVTSAQKNPTAFYLCASSIIPPDRSNSPLHFGNGTRLTVT.